Each of the 25 T cell receptor beta chains below was sequenced from the same sample in a study of blood T cell repertoires in COVID-19. Clones were read by immunoSEQ multiplex PCR, and TCRdb kept only the in-frame ones, dropping some. The data hold about 270,000 clones, with 85% to 90% observed a single time. Sequencing input: peripheral blood. The receptors were gathered from a woman in her twenties or thirties with COVID-19, enrolled during active disease.

The chain links TRBV19 to TRBJ2-7; 7 positions match TRBD1. J gave up 2 bases and V 4 bases, and 8 bases lay outside the gene matches. Germline lookup yields CDR1 LNHDA and CDR2 SQIVND (reference sequence). The CDR3 runs 15 residues. CDR3 DNA sequence: TGTGCCAGTAGTAGCTCCCACAGGGGAGCCTACGAGCAGTACTTC. It is translated as CASSSSHRGAYEQYF. The full variable domain, in which reference TRBV19 and TRBJ2-7 provide the parts outside the CDR3, is DGGITQSPKYLFRKEGQNVTLSCEQNLNHDAMYWYRQDPGQGLRLIYYSQIVNDFQKGDIAEGYSVSREKKESFPLTVTSAQKNPTAFYLCASSSSHRGAYEQYFGPGTRLTVT.

The chain employs TRBV6-5 and TRBJ1-1; D may be TRBD1 (5 bases). Deletions cut 8 bases from V and 6 bases from J, with 13 bases between. Per germline, CDR1 MNHEY and CDR2 SVGAGI. The CDR3 contains 12 residues. The CDR3, as DNA: TGTGCCAGCGGGAGGGGAGGTTCTGAAGCTTTCTTT. Translation: CASGRGGSEAFF.

This chain links TRBV5-1 with TRBJ2-2, with 9 bases fitting TRBD1. Germline V CDR1 and CDR2: SGHRS, YFSETQ. The CDR3 loop spans 14 amino acids. V shed 4 bases and J 5 bases; nucleotides not matched to a gene: 3. The CDR3 is CASSPDRGTGELFF. The CDR3 nucleotides read TGCGCCAGCAGCCCGGACAGGGGTACCGGGGAGCTGTTTTTT.

The rearrangement joins TRBV6-2 or TRBV6-3 to TRBJ2-5, with D perhaps TRBD1 or TRBD2 (7 bases each). The V and J ends lost 6 bases and 2 bases respectively, with 13 bases between them. Germline V gene lookup returns CDR1 MNHEY and CDR2 SVGEGT. The CDR3 consists of 14 residues. CDR3 coding DNA: TGTGCCAGCAGCCCAGGGGGGGAACAAGAGACCCAGTACTTC. Its translation: CASSPGGEQETQYF.

The CDR3 region is CASSPRLAGSNYEQFF. The CDR3 DNA reads as TGTGCCAGCAGCCCGCGACTAGCGGGGTCTAATTATGAGCAGTTCTTC. The chain carries TRBV14 and TRBJ2-1; TRBD2 matches 11 bases. This CDR3 has 16 amino acids. In germline, CDR1 is SGHDN, CDR2 FVKESK. Unmatched junction bases numbered 10, after V lost 4 bases and J lost 8 bases.

This chain links TRBV5-4 with TRBJ1-4, with D unclear. Trimming took 3 bases from V and 10 from J, leaving 10 bases between them. The CDR3 contains 12 residues. Per germline, CDR1 SGHNT and CDR2 YYREEE (reference sequence). The DNA of the CDR3 is TGTGCCAGCAGCTGGCGGGAGGGAAAACTGTTTTTT. It yields the protein CASSWREGKLFF.

The rearrangement joins TRBV29-1 to TRBJ1-2; D uncertain. Germline CDR1 SQVTM, CDR2 ANQGSEA. Trimming cost V 5 bases and J 4 bases, with 8 bases left between them. The CDR3 covers 11 residues. CDR3 coding DNA: TGCAGCGTTCTTGTGTCCTATGGCTACACCTTC. It codes for CSVLVSYGYTF.

V is TRBV5-4 and J is TRBJ1-2; TRBD1 agrees at 7 bases. V lost 0 bases and J lost 6; bases outside the gene matches: 8. This CDR3 is built from 15 residues. Germline CDR1 and CDR2: SGHNT and YYREEE (reference sequence). The CDR3 coding sequence is TGTGCCAGCAGCTTGGCTAGGGGGCAGAGAGATGGCTACACCTTC. Its translation is CASSLARGQRDGYTF.

V gene TRBV9 combines with J gene TRBJ2-2; 8 nucleotides match TRBD2. The V and J ends lost 0 bases and 5 bases, in that order; junction bases with no gene match: 12. The CDR3 loop spans 18 amino acids. CDR1 and CDR2 from the germline V gene are SGDLS and YYNGEE. The CDR3 DNA reads TGTGCCAGCAGCGTAGGTCCCGGGGGGGGGCGTACGACCGGGGAGCTGTTTTTT. This sequence encodes CASSVGPGGGRTTGELFF.

The chain carries TRBV28 and TRBJ1-1; D unresolved. The CDR3 runs to 16 residues. The ends were cut back, 6 bases at V and 0 bases at J, with 17 bases in the middle. CDR1 and CDR2 from the germline V gene are MDHEN and SYDVKM. Here the CDR3 DNA reads TGTGCCAGCAGCGGTTTCGAAGGGAGGTTGAACACTGAAGCTTTCTTT. Translation gives CASSGFEGRLNTEAFF.

The CDR3 sequence is CASSRSGTPSYNEQFF. CDR3 sequence (DNA): TGCGCCAGCAGCAGGTCCGGGACACCTTCCTACAATGAGCAGTTCTTC. The chain joins TRBV5-1 to TRBJ2-1; tentative D call: TRBD1 (6 bases). CDR3 length: 16 residues. Looked up from germline, CDR1 is SGHRS and CDR2 is YFSETQ. The V and J ends lost 4 bases and 1 base respectively, with 15 bases between them.

The chain joins TRBV19 to TRBJ2-7; 8 bases are shared with TRBD2. The V and J ends lost 6 bases and 0 bases, in that order; junction bases with no gene match: 7. The CDR3 is made up of 15 amino acids. Germline V gene lookup returns CDR1 LNHDA and CDR2 SQIVND (reference sequence). CDR3 residues: CASRPLAGGSYEQYF. CDR3 DNA sequence: TGTGCCAGTAGACCCCTCGCGGGGGGCTCCTACGAGCAGTACTTC.

The CDR3 region is CASSTQGSGANVLTF. Here the CDR3 DNA reads TGTGCCAGTAGTACGCAGGGATCGGGGGCCAACGTCCTGACTTTC. This chain joins TRBV19 and TRBJ2-6; D perhaps matches TRBD1 (5 bases). This CDR3 spans 15 amino acids. Per germline, CDR1 LNHDA and CDR2 SQIVND (reference sequence). The V end was cut by 4 bases, the J end by 4 bases, with 11 bases between.

The CDR3 DNA follows: TGTGCCAGCAGTCCCTATGGAGAGGGCTCGCGGTTCTTC. Translated: CASSPYGEGSRFF. This chain connects TRBV9 to TRBJ2-1, with D perhaps matching TRBD2 (5 bases). CDR3 length: 13 residues. The germline CDR1 and CDR2 sequences are SGDLS and YYNGEE. Trimming cost V 5 bases and J 15 bases, with 21 bases left between them.

The chain employs TRBV20-1 and TRBJ2-7, with D unresolved. Germline V gene sequence: CDR1 DFQATT, CDR2 SNEGSKA (reference sequence). V lost 3 bases and J 2 bases, leaving 14 bases between the germline ends. The CDR3 has 14 residues. CDR3 DNA: TGCAGTGCTAGTGATCCGCGAGGCACCTACGAGCAGTACTTC. Translating gives CSASDPRGTYEQYF.

The CDR3 DNA follows: TGTGCCAGCAGCCAAATGTTGCGGGGGGTCGGCGCCGGGGAGCTGTTTTTT. The encoded protein is CASSQMLRGVGAGELFF. The rearrangement joins TRBV3-1 (or the pseudogene TRBV3-2) to TRBJ2-2, with 8 bases that match TRBD2. V gave up 2 bases and J gave up 6 bases; unmatched junction bases: 11. CDR1 and CDR2 from the germline V gene are LGHDT and YNNKEL (reference sequence). The CDR3 runs 17 residues.

The table lists this clone with a count of one. This chain links TRBV12-3 or TRBV12-4 with TRBJ1-1; D ambiguous. V lost 3 bases and J 2 bases, leaving 4 bases between the germline ends. The CDR3 loop spans 12 amino acids. CDR3 loop: CASSFLNTEAFF. The CDR3 nucleotides are TGTGCCAGCAGTTTTCTAAACACTGAAGCTTTCTTT.

The chain recombines TRBV11-2 with TRBJ1-6, with a weak D call TRBD1 (5 bases). V shed 6 bases and J shed 0 bases, with 12 bases lying between them. In germline, CDR1 is SGHAT, CDR2 FQNNGV. The CDR3 covers 16 residues. CDR3 sequence reads: CASSWGGSSYNSPLHF. The CDR3 region has the DNA TGTGCCAGCAGTTGGGGGGGAAGCTCCTATAATTCACCCCTCCACTTT.

The count of this clone is one. The V gene is TRBV2, the J gene TRBJ1-1, with 12 bases identical to TRBD1. Germline assignment: CDR1 SNHLY and CDR2 FYNNEI. The CDR3 contains 21 residues. Losses at the gene ends were 2 bases for V and 10 bases for J; bases not matched to a gene: 26. The CDR3 sequence: CASSERDRGLVGLVPPWSAFF. The CDR3 DNA sequence: TGTGCCAGCAGTGAAAGGGACAGGGGGCTTGTAGGACTTGTACCCCCCTGGTCAGCTTTCTTT. The full variable domain, completed using reference TRBV2 and TRBJ1-1, is EPEVTQTPSHQVTQMGQEVILRCVPISNHLYFYWYRQILGQKVEFLVSFYNNEISEKSEIFDDQFSVERPDGSNFTLKIRSTKLEDSAMYFCASSERDRGLVGLVPPWSAFFGQGTRLTVV.

The chain has TRBV28 and TRBJ1-5; 8 bases align to TRBD1. Germline lookup yields CDR1 MDHEN and CDR2 SYDVKM. The CDR3 totals 14 residues. This CDR3 is CAITGGRFNQPQHF. The CDR3 bases are TGTGCTATTACAGGGGGTCGCTTCAATCAGCCCCAGCATTTT.

The chain couples TRBV5-4 to TRBJ1-2, with 11 bases that match TRBD1. CDR1 and CDR2 from the germline V gene are SGHNT and YYREEE (reference sequence). CDR3 size: 15 residues. Germline trimming cut 5 bases from V and 4 bases from J; bases unmatched to any gene: 7. CDR3 sequence (DNA): TGTGCCAGCAGGACCGGGACAGGGGGGCTCTATGGCTACACCTTC. Amino acids: CASRTGTGGLYGYTF.

The V call is TRBV27, the J call TRBJ2-3; 8 nucleotides align to TRBD1. This CDR3 has 16 amino acids. Germline CDR1 reads MNHEY; CDR2 reads SMNVEV (reference sequence). V lost 5 bases, J lost 2 bases, and 9 bases stayed unmatched. The CDR3 coding sequence is TGTGCCAGCAGTCTCCTTCGGACAGGGTACACAGATACGCAGTATTTT. Translating gives CASSLLRTGYTDTQYF.

This clone has only a few counts. This chain joins TRBV7-2 and TRBJ1-5; no clear D. Germline loops: CDR1 SGHTA, CDR2 FQGNSA. V was clipped by 2 bases and J by 4 bases, with 6 bases between them. The CDR3 loop spans 13 amino acids. This CDR3 reads CASSLSGNQPQHF. The CDR3 DNA reads TGTGCCAGCAGCTTATCAGGAAATCAGCCCCAGCATTTT. Based on the CDR3 plus reference TRBV7-2 and TRBJ1-5, the full variable domain is GAGVSQSPSNKVTEKGKDVELRCDPISGHTALYWYRQSLGQGLEFLIYFQGNSAPDKSGLPSDRFSAERTGGSVSTLTIQRTQQEDSAVYLCASSLSGNQPQHFGDGTRLSIL.

The V gene is TRBV5-1, the J gene TRBJ2-5; 9 bases agree with TRBD2. V shed 4 bases, J shed 2 bases, and the junction held 6 bases outside the gene matches. The germline CDR1 and CDR2 sequences are SGHRS and YFSETQ. The CDR3 runs to 15 residues. The CDR3 DNA reads as TGCGCCAGCAGCGCGGGGGGGACGGGTCAAGAGACCCAGTACTTC. This gives the protein CASSAGGTGQETQYF.

V gene TRBV11-2 combines with J gene TRBJ2-3, with a possible D match to TRBD2 (7 bases). The CDR3 has 15 residues. V was pared by 5 bases and J by 6 bases, with 18 bases between. Germline V gene lookup returns CDR1 SGHAT and CDR2 FQNNGV. The CDR3, as DNA: TGTGCCAGCAGCCCCCCCCGGGGGGCTAGGGATACGCAGTATTTT. This translates into CASSPPRGARDTQYF.